The sequence of this TCR beta chain was determined in a study of tumor and adjacent non-tumor tissue in lung cancer. Turning to the study itself: Stage I to III disease affected about ten men and roughly 5 women aged roughly 31 to 85. Study-wide results and caveats: Significantly higher TCR diversity was found in tumor than normal lung. Tumor TCR diversity, when higher, was linked to shorter survival.

Comment on this clonotype: Its target is not known. The germline gene is not matched at one end of the junction; a read error may be the cause.

TCRbeta libraries were built with three rounds of nested PCR, modified from ARM-PCR. Each CDR3 protein is one row after TCRdb ran MiXCR on the multiplex PCR reads. The table has 77,000 or so distinct CDR3 sequences, roughly 80% seen once; the top ten hold about an eighth. The template was RNA from unsorted bulk tissue. Newly diagnosed lung cancer patients had thoracic surgery in China, August–November 2014, without prior chemotherapy. The germline gives CDR1 MGHRA, CDR2 YSYEKL. The CDR3 has 13 residues. The clonotype was recovered from a woman in her forties or fifties with non-small cell lung cancer. This chain connects TRBV4-1 to TRBJ2-7; D possibly corresponds to TRBD1 (5 bases). Sequencing was carried out using lung tumor tissue. CDR3 DNA sequence: TGCATCAGCAGCCAAGAGTCCAGGGATGAGCAATACTTC. It specifies CISSQESRDEQYF.